The 25 T cell receptor beta chains reported below all come from one sample, sequenced in a study of T-cell reconstitution after alpha-beta-depleted transplantation in children. Unique molecular identifiers were built into the TCRbeta library. Via MiXCR, TCRdb re-called the PCR reads, giving one row per CDR3 protein. The sample carries approximately 130,000 distinct CDR3 sequences, around 9.8% recorded once. The sample consisted of PBMCs, mostly from graft donor cells, taken 180 days after TCRalphabeta/CD19-depleted stem cell transplant. The receptors stem from a girl in the first two years of life who had a stem cell transplant for combined immunodeficiency, so the T cells may come from the graft donor.

This clonotype has more than one count but fewer than ten. The chain joins TRBV29-1 to TRBJ2-3, with 15 bases aligning to TRBD2. The CDR3 runs 17 residues. The V gene end was trimmed by 6 bases and the J gene end by 0 bases; junction bases not matched to a gene: 7. Germline V gene lookup returns CDR1 SQVTM and CDR2 ANQGSEA. The DNA for the CDR3 is TGCAGCGTCGCGGGACTAGCGGGAGGCCCTAGCACAGATACGCAGTATTTT. Translated: CSVAGLAGGPSTDTQYF.

This clonotype was seen a handful of times. The chain links TRBV20-1 to TRBJ2-1; possibly TRBD2 for D (5 bases). This CDR3 spans 13 amino acids. The V gene lost 1 base and the J gene lost 9 bases, with 13 bases spanning the gap. Germline V CDR1 and CDR2: DFQATT, SNEGSKA (reference sequence). The CDR3 DNA is TGCAGTGCTAGAGTACTAGAGTGGAGTGAGCAGTTCTTC. Residues: CSARVLEWSEQFF.

J is TRBJ2-5 and V is TRBV7-2; 12 positions match TRBD2. The length of the CDR3 is 15 residues. Germline V gene sequence: CDR1 SGHTA, CDR2 FQGNSA. Trimming took 5 bases from V and 4 from J; bases not matched to a gene: 5. The CDR3 sequence: CASSQPSGGAETQYF. The DNA of the CDR3 is TGTGCCAGCAGCCAACCTAGCGGGGGGGCAGAGACCCAGTACTTC.

The CDR3 DNA follows: TGCGCCAGCAGCTTGGCAGTGCACTCCTACAATGAGCAGTTCTTC. It encodes CASSLAVHSYNEQFF. The chain joins TRBV5-1 to TRBJ2-1; D unclear. The CDR3 loop spans 15 amino acids. V gave up 0 bases and J gave up 0 bases, with 7 bases separating them. Germline CDR1 and CDR2: SGHRS and YFSETQ.

This clonotype was recorded at least ten times. This rearrangement joins TRBV10-3 to TRBJ2-1, with TRBD2 matching 12 bases. Unmatched junction bases numbered 7, after V lost 4 bases and J lost 6 bases. The CDR3 spans 16 residues. Germline V gene data show CDR1 as ENHRY and CDR2 as SYGVKD. As DNA, the CDR3 is TGTGCCATCAGTGCCCTAGCGGGAGGGGATCCCAATGAGCAGTTCTTC. This codes for CAISALAGGDPNEQFF.

This clonotype was counted between two and nine times. This rearrangement joins TRBV20-1 to TRBJ2-3; 7 positions match TRBD2. The CDR3 runs to 15 residues. V gave up 3 bases and J gave up 0 bases; unmatched junction bases: 6. Germline CDR1 DFQATT, CDR2 SNEGSKA (reference sequence). The CDR3 sequence: CSARWGRESTDTQYF. In DNA form, the CDR3 reads TGCAGTGCTAGGTGGGGGAGGGAGAGCACAGATACGCAGTATTTT.

This clonotype was counted only a few times. The chain is built from TRBV20-1 and TRBJ2-7; D unresolved. From germline, CDR1 is DFQATT and CDR2 SNEGSKA (reference sequence). This CDR3 comprises 13 residues. Deletions cut 3 bases from V and 3 bases from J, with 12 bases between. The CDR3 reads CSARDHAYYEQYF. CDR3 DNA: TGCAGTGCTAGGGATCACGCGTACTACGAGCAGTACTTC.

This clonotype was detected ten times or more. The V and J genes are TRBV7-8 and TRBJ2-5, with 9 bases fitting TRBD2. Germline trimming cut 5 bases from V and 1 base from J; bases unmatched to any gene: 14. The CDR3 covers 18 residues. CDR1 and CDR2 (germline): SGHVS, FQNEAQ. The chain's CDR3 is CASSQRGLAGEFQETQYF. The DNA for the CDR3 is TGTGCCAGCAGCCAAAGGGGGTTAGCGGGAGAGTTCCAAGAGACCCAGTACTTC. Variable domain in full (rest from reference TRBV7-8 and TRBJ2-5): GAGVSQSPRYKVAKRGQDVALRCDPISGHVSLFWYQQALGQGPEFLTYFQNEAQLDKSGLPSDRFFAERPEGSVSTLKIQRTQQEDSAVYLCASSQRGLAGEFQETQYFGPGTRLLVL.

This clonotype has just a few counts. The chain combines TRBV12-3 or TRBV12-4 with TRBJ2-7, with D possibly being TRBD1 or TRBD2 (5 bases each). V was shortened by 4 bases and J by 2 bases, with 15 bases between the two germline ends. There are 15 residues in the CDR3. CDR3 residues: CASSSNRRFTYEQYF. Written as DNA, the CDR3 is TGTGCCAGCAGTTCAAACAGGAGGTTTACCTACGAGCAGTACTTC.

This clonotype was found many times. The CDR3 is CASSLAGTSGRLSYEQYF. DNA for the CDR3: TGTGCCAGCAGTCTCGCCGGGACTAGCGGGAGACTCTCCTACGAGCAGTACTTC. The chain carries TRBV12-3 or TRBV12-4 and TRBJ2-7; TRBD2 aligns across 14 bases. The CDR3 covers 18 residues. V lost 5 bases to trimming and J lost 0 bases; unmatched junction nucleotides: 9.

The sample holds a few counts of this clonotype. V usage is TRBV12-3 or TRBV12-4 and J usage is TRBJ1-5; TRBD1 might be the D (6 bases). Trimming took 7 bases from V and 7 from J, leaving 14 bases between them. CDR3 size: 13 residues. DNA of the CDR3: TGTGCCAGCAACCTACACAGGGAGCAGCCCCAGCATTTT. Protein: CASNLHREQPQHF.

This clonotype was counted ten times or more. The chain couples TRBV21-1 to TRBJ1-6; the table calls TRBD1, which could not be checked here. TRBV21-1 is annotated as a pseudogene. This CDR3 is built from 14 residues. For the CDR3, the DNA is TGTGCCAGCAGCCTCCGGACAGAACATTCACCCCTCCACTTT. It encodes CASSLRTEHSPLHF.

This clonotype was observed many times. The genes are TRBV7-2 and TRBJ2-7; D may be TRBD1 or TRBD2 (5 bases each). The CDR3 is made up of 14 amino acids. Between the trimmed V and J ends, which lost 2 bases and 5 bases, there was a span of 13 bases. Germline V gene sequence: CDR1 SGHTA, CDR2 FQGNSA. CDR3 sequence reads: CASSLRGEKNEQYF. CDR3 bases: TGTGCCAGCAGCTTAAGAGGGGAAAAGAACGAGCAGTACTTC.

This clonotype came up a few times. The CDR3 coding sequence is TGTGCCAGCAGCTTACTAGCGAACTCCTACAATGAGCAGTTCTTC. It encodes CASSLLANSYNEQFF. The chain links TRBV7-8 to TRBJ2-1, with D possibly TRBD2 on 6 matching bases. V shed 2 bases and J shed 0 bases, with 8 bases lying between them. This CDR3 is 15 amino acids long. Per germline, CDR1 SGHVS and CDR2 FQNEAQ.

The rearrangement uses TRBV18 and TRBJ2-1; D gene ambiguous. There are 14 residues in the CDR3. Per germline, CDR1 KGHSH and CDR2 LQKENI. V dropped 5 bases and J dropped 6 bases, with 14 bases sitting between them. The CDR3 loop reads CASSMAVRRNEQFF. CDR3 nucleotides: TGTGCCAGCTCAATGGCGGTACGTCGCAATGAGCAGTTCTTC.

J is TRBJ1-1 and V is TRBV6-2 or TRBV6-3; the match to TRBD1 covers 8 bases. This CDR3 contains 15 residues. CDR1 is MNHEY and CDR2 is SVGEGT in the germline V gene. J was trimmed by 1 base and V by 6 bases; bases with no gene match: 7. CDR3 nucleotides: TGTGCCAGCAGCCAACAGGGGGTTCAGAACACTGAAGCTTTCTTT. Amino acids: CASSQQGVQNTEAFF.

The gene calls are TRBV7-2 and TRBJ2-5; TRBD2 is a possible D gene (5 bases). The CDR3 sequence is 12 residues long. Between the trimmed V and J ends, which lost 4 bases and 5 bases, there was a span of 8 bases. From germline, CDR1 is SGHTA and CDR2 FQGNSA. CDR3 amino acids: CASSSQRETQYF. The CDR3 coding sequence is TGTGCCAGCAGCTCCCAGCGGGAGACCCAGTACTTC.

The chain is built from TRBV12-3 or TRBV12-4 and TRBJ2-7; D is possibly TRBD1 (5 bases). The CDR3 is made up of 14 amino acids. The V end lost 2 bases, the J end lost 0 bases, and 8 bases lay between the germline ends. The chain's CDR3 is CASSLRQSSYEQYF. CDR3 nucleotide sequence: TGTGCCAGCAGTTTAAGACAGAGCTCCTACGAGCAGTACTTC.

In nucleotides, the CDR3 is TGTGCCAGCAGCTTAGCTGAGGCCGGGGAGCTGTTTTTT. Amino acids: CASSLAEAGELFF. The chain has TRBV7-9 and TRBJ2-2; D not certain. The CDR3 loop spans 13 amino acids. Trimming removed 0 bases from V and 6 bases from J, with 5 bases in between. The germline CDR1 and CDR2 sequences are SEHNR and FQNEAQ (reference sequence).

This clonotype was detected a few times. V usage is TRBV7-6 and J usage is TRBJ1-4; no clear D gene. The CDR3 consists of 13 residues. The V end lost 5 bases, the J end lost 6 bases, and 10 bases lay between the germline ends. The germline CDR1 and CDR2 sequences are SGHVS and FNYEAQ. In nucleotides, the CDR3 is TGTGCCAGCAGCCTGACGCGGGATGAAAAACTGTTTTTT. Translating gives CASSLTRDEKLFF.

This clonotype has more than one count but fewer than ten. The J gene is TRBJ2-1, the V gene TRBV19; tentatively, D is TRBD2 (5 bases). Germline V CDR1 and CDR2: LNHDA, SQIVND (reference sequence). V lost 0 bases and J 4 bases, leaving 25 bases between the germline ends. The CDR3 sequence is 20 residues long. The CDR3 sequence is CASSIDREEALIPLYNEQFF. The CDR3 DNA sequence: TGTGCCAGTAGTATAGATCGCGAGGAGGCACTCATACCCTTATACAATGAGCAGTTCTTC.

V is TRBV12-5 and J is TRBJ1-1, with a tentative D call TRBD1 (5 bases). V lost 6 bases and J lost 2, with 13 bases in between. Germline values: CDR1 LGHNT, CDR2 FRNRAP. The CDR3 extends over 14 amino acids. In DNA form, the CDR3 reads TGTGCTAGTGGCCTCAGGGAAGGCAACACTGAAGCTTTCTTT. It encodes CASGLREGNTEAFF.

This clonotype came up a few times. The V call is TRBV4-3, the J call TRBJ2-7, with 13 nucleotides matching TRBD2. In germline, CDR1 is LGHNA, CDR2 YSLEER. Trimming cost V 0 bases and J 1 base; bases outside gene matches: 6. The length of the CDR3 is 18 residues. The CDR3 DNA reads as TGCGCCAGCAGCCAAGATTGGACTAGCGGGAGCCCGTCCTACGAGCAGTACTTC. Its protein is CASSQDWTSGSPSYEQYF.

The sample holds a few counts of this clonotype. The rearrangement links TRBV29-1 to TRBJ2-3, with no clear D. V was pared by 1 base and J by 1 base, with 6 bases between. This CDR3 is 13 amino acids long. Germline loops: CDR1 SQVTM, CDR2 ANQGSEA. The CDR3 nucleotides are TGCAGCGTTGAAGCGGCAGGCACAGATACGCAGTATTTT. It specifies CSVEAAGTDTQYF.

CDR3 in amino acids: CASSFLPSGGEFF. Here the CDR3 DNA reads TGTGCCAGCAGTTTCCTTCCTAGCGGGGGGGAGTTCTTC. The chain uses TRBV27 and TRBJ2-1; 12 bases fit TRBD2. Germline V gene lookup returns CDR1 MNHEY and CDR2 SMNVEV (reference sequence). The CDR3 covers 13 residues. The J segment lost 14 bases and the V segment lost 3 bases, leaving 5 bases of the junction unmatched.